What follows are 9 T cell receptor beta chains derived from one specimen sequenced in a study of shared clonotypes between healthy human individuals (dated by TCRdb to about 2020). Library generation was performed with the immunoSEQ multiplex PCR assay. The table comes from immuneACCESS by way of TCRdb, which keeps in-frame sequences with V and J called. Part of the clones is missing from these tables; in studies checked, under half for an unresolved V gene and the rest for unknown reasons. The sample records around 1.6 million clones, under 99% of which are singletons. The top ten constitute about 0.45% of the sample. Sequencing was done on a sample of naive CD4+ T cells sorted from blood. In the paper's terms, the cell subset or site label means: CD45RA+ positively selected. The receptors here all came from a man aged 30 to 45 in good health.

The chain links TRBV13 to TRBJ2-3, with 8 bases lining up with TRBD2. This CDR3 region has 16 residues. Trimming removed 4 bases from V and 2 bases from J; junction bases left unmatched: 8. The germline gives CDR1 PRHDT, CDR2 FYEKMQ (reference sequence). CDR3 sequence: CASSSGTSPLTDTQYF. Written as DNA, the CDR3 is TGTGCCAGCAGCTCGGGGACTAGTCCCCTCACAGATACGCAGTATTTT.

The genes are TRBV6-1 and TRBJ2-7, with unresolved D. From germline, CDR1 is MNHNS and CDR2 SASEGT. The V and J ends lost 0 bases and 7 bases respectively, with 7 bases between them. CDR3 size: 12 residues. For the CDR3, the DNA is TGTGCCAGCAGTGAAGCGGTCTGGGAGCAGTACTTC. This translates into CASSEAVWEQYF.

This clone was counted a single time. This chain links TRBV28 with TRBJ2-5, with 16 bases that match TRBD2. Germline CDR1 and CDR2: MDHEN and SYDVKM. V shed 1 base, J shed 4 bases, and the junction held 3 bases outside the gene matches. This CDR3 has 17 amino acids. As DNA, the CDR3 is TGTGCCAGCAGTTTATCGGGACTAGCGGGAGGGGGAGAGACCCAGTACTTC. Protein product: CASSLSGLAGGGETQYF.

Comment on this clone: Other DNA sequences in this specimen translate into the identical CDR3. The rearrangement uses TRBV18 and TRBJ1-1; no firm D call. The CDR3 loop spans 13 amino acids. V lost 1 base and J lost 5, with 8 bases in between. Germline CDR1 reads KGHSH; CDR2 reads LQKENI. The CDR3 DNA follows: TGTGCCAGCTCACCACTTGGAGGGACTGAAGCTTTCTTT. Encoded protein: CASSPLGGTEAFF.

J is TRBJ2-1 and V is TRBV18; the D is unclear. V was shortened by 1 base and J by 2 bases, with 12 bases between the two germline ends. The CDR3 sequence is 16 residues long. The V gene's germline CDR1 is KGHSH and CDR2 LQKENI. The CDR3 here is CASSPLQKPAYNEQFF. The CDR3 region has the DNA TGTGCCAGCTCACCACTTCAAAAACCCGCCTACAATGAGCAGTTCTTC.

About this clone itself: At the DNA level, this CDR3 is encoded by other sequences in the same sample as well. The chain carries TRBV18 and TRBJ2-3; D gene uncertain. V lost 3 bases and J 6 bases, leaving 7 bases between the germline ends. In germline, CDR1 is KGHSH, CDR2 LQKENI. The CDR3 has 12 residues. The CDR3 nucleotides are TGTGCCAGCTCACCCCTAGAGGATACGCAGTATTTT. Its protein is CASSPLEDTQYF.

This clone was seen once. The rearrangement uses TRBV9 and TRBJ1-3, with TRBD1 matching 9 bases. Trimming at V came to 4 bases and at J to 2 bases, leaving 10 bases not matched to a gene. The CDR3 totals 17 residues. CDR1 and CDR2 (germline): SGDLS, YYNGEE. CDR3 loop: CASSFLDRGKTGNTIYF. The CDR3 DNA follows: TGTGCCAGCAGCTTCCTGGACAGGGGCAAGACTGGAAACACCATATATTTT.

The chain has TRBV6-6 and TRBJ2-7; D assignment may be TRBD1 or TRBD2 (6 bases each). Trimming took 6 bases from V and 7 from J, leaving 19 bases between them. The CDR3 sequence is 14 residues long. Germline V gene sequence: CDR1 MNHNY, CDR2 SVGAGI (reference sequence). The CDR3 coding sequence is TGTGCCAGCAGCCTACCAGGGGAGGCGCGTGAGCAGTACTTC. Encoded protein: CASSLPGEAREQYF.

V is TRBV6-1 and J is TRBJ2-6, with 8 bases aligning to TRBD1. J was trimmed by 0 bases and V by 3 bases; bases with no gene match: 4. CDR1 and CDR2 from the germline V gene are MNHNS and SASEGT. The CDR3 has 17 amino acids. The CDR3 DNA sequence: TGTGCCAGCAGTGATGGACAGGGTCGCTCTGGGGCCAACGTCCTGACTTTC. Encoded protein: CASSDGQGRSGANVLTF.